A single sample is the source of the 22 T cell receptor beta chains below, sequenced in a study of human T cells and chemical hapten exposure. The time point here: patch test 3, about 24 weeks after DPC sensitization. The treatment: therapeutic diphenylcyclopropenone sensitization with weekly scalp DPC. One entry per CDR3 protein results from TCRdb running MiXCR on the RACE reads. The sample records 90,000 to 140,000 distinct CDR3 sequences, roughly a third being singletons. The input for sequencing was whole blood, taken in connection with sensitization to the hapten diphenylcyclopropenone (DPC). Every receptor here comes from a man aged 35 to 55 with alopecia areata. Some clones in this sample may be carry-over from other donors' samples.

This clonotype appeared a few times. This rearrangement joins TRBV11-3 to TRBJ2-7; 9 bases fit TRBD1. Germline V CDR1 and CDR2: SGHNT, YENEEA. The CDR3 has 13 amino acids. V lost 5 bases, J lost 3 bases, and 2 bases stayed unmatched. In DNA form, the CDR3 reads TGTGCCAGCAGCAGGGACAGGGACTACGAGCAGTACTTC. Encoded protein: CASSRDRDYEQYF.

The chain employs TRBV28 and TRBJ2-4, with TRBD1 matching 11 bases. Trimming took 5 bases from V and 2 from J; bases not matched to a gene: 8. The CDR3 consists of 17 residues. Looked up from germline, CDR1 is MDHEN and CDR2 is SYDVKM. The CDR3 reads CASSPGQGALSKNIQYF. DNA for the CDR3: TGTGCCAGCAGTCCAGGACAGGGGGCGCTTTCCAAAAACATTCAGTACTTC.

CDR3 bases: TGTGCCAGCAGTATGGGCGGGGAGCCCAGCTACGAGCAGTACTTC. The encoded protein is CASSMGGEPSYEQYF. The rearrangement joins TRBV6-5 to TRBJ2-7, with D possibly TRBD2 on 6 matching bases. CDR1 and CDR2 (germline): MNHEY, SVGAGI. CDR3 length: 15 amino acids. Trimming removed 5 bases at V and 3 bases at J, with 17 bases between.

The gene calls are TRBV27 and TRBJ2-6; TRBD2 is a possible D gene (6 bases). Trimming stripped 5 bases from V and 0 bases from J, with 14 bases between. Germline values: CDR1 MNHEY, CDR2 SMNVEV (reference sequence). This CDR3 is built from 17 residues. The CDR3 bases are TGTGCCAGCAGTGCGAAACTAGCACGCTCTGGGGCCAACGTCCTGACTTTC. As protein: CASSAKLARSGANVLTF.

This chain's CDR3 is CASTRTGAGDTQYF. The CDR3 nucleotides are TGTGCCAGCACTCGAACGGGGGCCGGGGATACGCAGTATTTT. The chain combines TRBV28 with TRBJ2-3; TRBD1 or TRBD2 may be the D gene (6 bases each). This CDR3 is 14 amino acids long. Germline CDR1 is MDHEN and CDR2 is SYDVKM. V lost 7 bases and J 6 bases, leaving 17 bases between the germline ends.

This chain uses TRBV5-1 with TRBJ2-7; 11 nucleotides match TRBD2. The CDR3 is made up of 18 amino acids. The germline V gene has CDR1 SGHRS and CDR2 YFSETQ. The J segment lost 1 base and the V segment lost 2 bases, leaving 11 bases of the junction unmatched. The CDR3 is CASSLRPQGLADSYEQYV. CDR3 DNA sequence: TGCGCCAGCAGCTTAAGGCCCCAGGGACTAGCGGATTCCTACGAGCAGTACGTC.

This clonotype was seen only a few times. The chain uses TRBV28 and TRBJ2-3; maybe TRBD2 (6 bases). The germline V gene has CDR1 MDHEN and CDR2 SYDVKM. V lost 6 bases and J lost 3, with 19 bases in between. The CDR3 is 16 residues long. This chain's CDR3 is CASRAGTLFETDTQYF. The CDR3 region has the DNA TGTGCCAGCAGGGCCGGGACTCTATTTGAAACAGATACGCAGTATTTT.

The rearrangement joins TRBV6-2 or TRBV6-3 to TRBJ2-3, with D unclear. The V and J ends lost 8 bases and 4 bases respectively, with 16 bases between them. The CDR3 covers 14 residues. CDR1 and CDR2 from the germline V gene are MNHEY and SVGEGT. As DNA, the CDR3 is TGTGCCAGCTGGGGTGAACTATCCCCAGATACGCAGTATTTT. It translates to CASWGELSPDTQYF.

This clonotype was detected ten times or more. CDR3 sequence (DNA): TGTGCCAGCGCCCGAAAGAAGACAGGGGTTTTCGAGCAGTACTTC. Its translation is CASARKKTGVFEQYF. This rearrangement joins TRBV27 to TRBJ2-7, with TRBD1 identical over 8 bases. V shed 8 bases, J shed 6 bases, and the junction held 15 bases outside the gene matches. Germline loops: CDR1 MNHEY, CDR2 SMNVEV (reference sequence). The CDR3 is 15 residues long.

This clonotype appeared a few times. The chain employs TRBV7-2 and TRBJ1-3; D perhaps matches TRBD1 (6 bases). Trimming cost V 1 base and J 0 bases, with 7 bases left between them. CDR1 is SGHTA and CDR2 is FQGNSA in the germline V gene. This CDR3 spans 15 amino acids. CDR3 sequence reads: CASSLVTGSGNTIYF. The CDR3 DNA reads TGTGCCAGCAGCTTAGTGACAGGCTCTGGAAACACCATATATTTT.

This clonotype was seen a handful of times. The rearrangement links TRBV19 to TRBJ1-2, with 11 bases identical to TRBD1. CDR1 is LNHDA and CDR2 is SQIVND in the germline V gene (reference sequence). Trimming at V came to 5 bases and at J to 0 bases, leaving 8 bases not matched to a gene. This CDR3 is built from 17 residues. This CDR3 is CASSSPGQGVTNYGYTF. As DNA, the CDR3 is TGTGCCAGTAGTTCCCCGGGACAGGGGGTTACTAACTATGGCTACACCTTC.

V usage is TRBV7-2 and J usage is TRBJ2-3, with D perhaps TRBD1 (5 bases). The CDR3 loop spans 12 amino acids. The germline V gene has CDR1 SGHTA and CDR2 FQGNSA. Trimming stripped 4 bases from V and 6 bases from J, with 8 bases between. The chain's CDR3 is CASSWSGDTQYF. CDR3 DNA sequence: TGTGCCAGCAGCTGGTCAGGGGATACGCAGTATTTT.

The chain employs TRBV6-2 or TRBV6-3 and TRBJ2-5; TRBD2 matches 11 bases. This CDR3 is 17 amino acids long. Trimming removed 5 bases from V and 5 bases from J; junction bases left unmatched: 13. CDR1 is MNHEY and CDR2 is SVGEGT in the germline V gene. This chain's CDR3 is CASSNRPTLAGGETQYF. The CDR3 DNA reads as TGTGCCAGCAGTAACCGCCCTACGCTAGCGGGGGGTGAGACCCAGTACTTC.

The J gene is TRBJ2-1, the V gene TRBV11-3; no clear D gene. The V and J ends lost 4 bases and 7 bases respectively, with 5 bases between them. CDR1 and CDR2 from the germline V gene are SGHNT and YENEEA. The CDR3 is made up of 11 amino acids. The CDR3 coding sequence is TGTGCCAGCAGCTCCTTGAATGAGCAGTTCTTC. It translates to CASSSLNEQFF.

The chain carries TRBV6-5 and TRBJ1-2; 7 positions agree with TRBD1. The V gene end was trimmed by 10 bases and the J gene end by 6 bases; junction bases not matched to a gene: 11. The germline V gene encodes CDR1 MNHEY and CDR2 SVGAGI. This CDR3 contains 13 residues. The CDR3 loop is CAIGDRRMDGYTF. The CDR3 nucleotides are TGTGCCATCGGGGACAGAAGAATGGATGGCTACACCTTC.

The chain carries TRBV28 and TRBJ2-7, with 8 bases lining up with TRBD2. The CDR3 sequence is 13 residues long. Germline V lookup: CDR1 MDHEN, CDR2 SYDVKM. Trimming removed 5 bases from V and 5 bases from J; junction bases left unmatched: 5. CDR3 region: CASSPRTSHEQYF. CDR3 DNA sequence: TGTGCCAGCAGTCCGCGGACTAGCCACGAGCAGTACTTC.

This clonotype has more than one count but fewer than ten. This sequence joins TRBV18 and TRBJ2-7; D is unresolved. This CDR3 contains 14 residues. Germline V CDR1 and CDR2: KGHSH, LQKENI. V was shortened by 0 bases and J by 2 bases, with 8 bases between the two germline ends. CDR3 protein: CASSPPNTPYEQYF. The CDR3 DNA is TGTGCCAGCTCACCACCTAACACCCCCTACGAGCAGTACTTC.

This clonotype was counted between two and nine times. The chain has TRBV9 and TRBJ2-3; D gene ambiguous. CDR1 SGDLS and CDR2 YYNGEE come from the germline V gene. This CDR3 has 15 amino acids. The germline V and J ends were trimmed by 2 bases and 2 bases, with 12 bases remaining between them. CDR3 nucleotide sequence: TGTGCCAGCAGCGTCGACTTCGCCTCCACAGATACGCAGTATTTT. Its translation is CASSVDFASTDTQYF.

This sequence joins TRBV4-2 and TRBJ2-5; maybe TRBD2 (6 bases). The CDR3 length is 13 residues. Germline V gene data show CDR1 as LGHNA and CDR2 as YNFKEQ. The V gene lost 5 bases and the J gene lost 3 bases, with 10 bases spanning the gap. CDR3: CASSTRGEETQYF. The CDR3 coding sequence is TGTGCCAGCAGCACCCGCGGGGAAGAGACCCAGTACTTC.

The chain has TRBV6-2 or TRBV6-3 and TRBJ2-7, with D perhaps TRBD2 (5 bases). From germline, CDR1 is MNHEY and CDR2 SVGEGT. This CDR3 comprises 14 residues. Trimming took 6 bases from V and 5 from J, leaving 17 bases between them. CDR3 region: CASSYGGGVHEQYV. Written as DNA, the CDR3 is TGTGCCAGCAGCTACGGAGGAGGTGTCCACGAGCAGTACGTC.

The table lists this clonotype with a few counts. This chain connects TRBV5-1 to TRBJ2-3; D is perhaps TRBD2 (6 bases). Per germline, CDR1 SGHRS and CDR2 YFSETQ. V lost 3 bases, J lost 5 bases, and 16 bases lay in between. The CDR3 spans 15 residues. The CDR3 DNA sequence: TGCGCCAGCAGCTCGGGGACTGGCGCGGGAGATACGCAGTATTTT. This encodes CASSSGTGAGDTQYF.

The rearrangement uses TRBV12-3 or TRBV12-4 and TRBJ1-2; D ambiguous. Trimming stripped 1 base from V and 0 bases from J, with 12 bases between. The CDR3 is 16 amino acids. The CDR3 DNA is TGTGCCAGCAGTTTAGGGTTTATAGGAGCTAACTATGGCTACACCTTC. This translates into CASSLGFIGANYGYTF.